The clone carrying this TCR beta chain was detected ten times or more. TCRdb recomputed calls from the 5' RACE reads with MiXCR, one row per CDR3 protein. The table shows around 40,000 distinct CDR3 sequences, with 6% to 9.5% occurring only once. The CDR3 is 15 amino acids. CDR1 and CDR2 (germline): LGHDT, YNNKEL (reference sequence). Deletions cut 1 base from V and 7 bases from J, with 14 bases between. The data are from a study of spatial heterogeneity in lung cancer. Sample time point: blood at routine non-recurrence follow-up after resection. The source was PBMCs, collected at follow-up. The V call is TRBV3-1, the J call TRBJ1-5; unclear D gene. The TCR comes from a male donor with early-stage non-small cell lung cancer. The DNA for the CDR3 is TGTGCCAGCAGCCAAGGGGTCCTAGATACACAGCCCCAGCATTTT. It specifies CASSQGVLDTQPQHF.